This entry is about one T cell receptor beta chain. This CDR3 is 14 amino acids long. The J segment lost 6 bases and the V segment lost 4 bases, leaving 10 bases of the junction unmatched. Germline lookup yields CDR1 SGHRS and CDR2 YFSETQ. This sample is drawn from a study of blood T cell repertoires in COVID-19. Study-wide context: COVID-19 samples collected from the United States, Italy and Spain covered acute and convalescent phases. Sources were T cells, B-cell-depleted T cells, or PBMCs; the material itself was cDNA or gDNA.

In the authors' workflow: Nucleated cell number was recorded as an estimate derived from reference gene primer amplification. Here immunoSEQ multiplex PCR was the method, and the copy in TCRdb shows in-frame clones only, minus some. That table furnishes V, J and clone size, whereas the DNA furnished D and trimming. The sample lists more than 95,000 clones; around 76% were seen once. V is TRBV5-1 and J is TRBJ2-7; the match to TRBD2 covers 7 bases. This clonotype was sampled from a man aged 60-69 years with acute or convalescent COVID-19. Specimen: peripheral blood. The DNA for the CDR3 is TGCGCCAGCAGCGCCCCCTCGGGGGGTGGCGAGCAGTACTTC. Translation: CASSAPSGGGEQYF.